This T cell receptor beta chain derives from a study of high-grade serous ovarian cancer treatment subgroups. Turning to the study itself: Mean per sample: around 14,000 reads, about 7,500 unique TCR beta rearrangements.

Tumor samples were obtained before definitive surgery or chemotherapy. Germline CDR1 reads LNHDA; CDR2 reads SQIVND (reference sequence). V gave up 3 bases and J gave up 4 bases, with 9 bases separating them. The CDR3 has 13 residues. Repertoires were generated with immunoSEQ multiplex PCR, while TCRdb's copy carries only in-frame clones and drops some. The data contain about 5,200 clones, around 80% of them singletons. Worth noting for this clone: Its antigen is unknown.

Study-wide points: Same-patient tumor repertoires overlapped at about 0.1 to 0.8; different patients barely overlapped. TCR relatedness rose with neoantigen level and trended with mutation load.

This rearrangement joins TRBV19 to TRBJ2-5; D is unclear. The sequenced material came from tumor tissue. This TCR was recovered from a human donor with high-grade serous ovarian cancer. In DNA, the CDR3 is TGTGCCAGTAGTATTACGGCTGGAGAGACCCAGTACTTC. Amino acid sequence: CASSITAGETQYF.